This T cell receptor beta chain is drawn from a study of Graves' ophthalmopathy and Graves' hyperthyroidism. Per the germline V gene, CDR1 is MNHNS and CDR2 is SASEGT. There are 11 residues in the CDR3. V was cut by 6 bases and J by 11 bases, with 14 bases left in between. The evidence that diagnosis relied on was clinical symptoms, serum thyroxine, TRAb, thyroid ultrasound and orbital computed tomography. Findings of the study overall: Sensitivity reached less than 71% and specificity 72.22% when the model predicted ophthalmopathy progression.

RNA transcripts were the template, and TCR beta CDR3 regions were amplified from them. An opening RT-PCR round employed HTBI primers and preceded a second-round multiplex PCR. TCRdb re-analysed the multiplex PCR reads in MiXCR, keeping a single row per CDR3 protein. The repertoire holds under 350,000 distinct CDR3 sequences, with roughly a sixth as singletons. Many counts were recorded for this clonotype. As yet, its antigen is unknown. This TCR came from an adult man with Graves' ophthalmopathy. This sequence joins TRBV6-1 and TRBJ2-7; D is unresolved. The sample was peripheral blood. CDR3 nucleotide sequence: TGTGCCAGCAGGAGACAAAGGGTAGAGTACTTC. Its protein product is CASRRQRVEYF.